This T cell receptor beta chain was retrieved from a study of beta chain features in type 1 diabetes. Study conclusions and caveats: Shorter templates may be favored by PCR, equally so in patients and controls. Naive, central memory and regulatory TCRB repertoires appeared more similar among patients than healthy donors.

This clone has just a few counts. As yet, its antigen is unknown. cDNA synthesis used the whole RNA isolate, giving expressed TCRB sequences. The method was immunoSEQ multiplex PCR; TCRdb's version includes in-frame clones alone and lacks a portion of them. The repertoire holds fewer than 350,000 clones, with about 18% as singletons. Via CD45RO/CCR7/CD25/CD127/CD95/CD27, cells of the CD4+ naive, central memory, regulatory and stem cell-like memory subsets were sorted. CDR1 SGHRS and CDR2 YFSETQ come from the germline V gene. J gave up 4 bases and V 4 bases, and 10 bases lay outside the gene matches. The length of the CDR3 is 16 residues.

The sequence was obtained from a woman aged 18-35 years in good health. Material for sequencing was naive CD4+ T cells from blood. The V call is TRBV5-1, the J call TRBJ2-3; 9 nucleotides align to TRBD2. In DNA, the CDR3 is TGCGCCAGCAGCCCGACAGCGGGGGGCTCGGCAGATACGCAGTATTTT. Encoded protein: CASSPTAGGSADTQYF.